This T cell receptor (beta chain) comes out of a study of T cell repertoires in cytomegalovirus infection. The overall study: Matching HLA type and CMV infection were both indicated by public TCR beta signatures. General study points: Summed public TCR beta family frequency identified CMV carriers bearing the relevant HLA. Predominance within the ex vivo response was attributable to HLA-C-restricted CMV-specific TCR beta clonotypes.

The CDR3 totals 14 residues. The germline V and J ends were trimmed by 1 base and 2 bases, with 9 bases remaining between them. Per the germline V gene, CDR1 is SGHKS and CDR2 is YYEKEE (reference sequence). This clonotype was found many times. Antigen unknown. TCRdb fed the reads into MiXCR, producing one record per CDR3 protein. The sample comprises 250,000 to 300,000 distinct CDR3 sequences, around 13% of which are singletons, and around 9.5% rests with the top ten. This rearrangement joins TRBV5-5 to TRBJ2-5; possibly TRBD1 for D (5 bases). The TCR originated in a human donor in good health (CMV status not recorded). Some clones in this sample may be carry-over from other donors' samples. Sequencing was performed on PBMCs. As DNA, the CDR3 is TGTGCCAGCAGCTTGAGACAGCTTCAAGAGACCCAGTACTTC. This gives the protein CASSLRQLQETQYF.